The T cell receptor beta chain described here comes from a study of cytomegalovirus exposure and HLA in healthy donors. Across the whole study: A previous analysis identified around 120 million unique TCR beta sequences derived from 180 million or so T cells.

This clone was counted once. Amplification used 60 Vbeta primers and 13 Jbeta primers. The table came from immunoSEQ multiplex PCR; TCRdb's copy has only in-frame clones and leaves some out. The table lists a few hundred thousand clones, about 80% of them singletons, with over 0.5% in the top ten. The CDR3 is 13 residues long. Losses at the gene ends were 6 bases for V and 5 bases for J; bases not matched to a gene: 4. The germline gives CDR1 MNHNY, CDR2 SVGAGI (reference sequence). The sequencing sample was made of PBMCs. V gene TRBV6-6 combines with J gene TRBJ1-2, with TRBD1 matching over 9 bases. The receptor's source is a woman aged 40 to 50 in good health and CMV-seronegative. The CDR3 sequence is CASRRQGEYGYTF. CDR3 sequence (DNA): TGTGCCAGCAGGAGACAGGGGGAGTATGGCTACACCTTC.